This T cell receptor (beta chain) came from a study of neurological immune-mediated disorders. Germline V gene data show CDR1 as SGHTA and CDR2 as FQGNSA. This CDR3 region has 14 residues. The V and J ends lost 5 bases and 4 bases respectively, with 15 bases between them. The unsorted libraries originated from 2 million PBMCs that had been stored at -80 C. TCRdb used MiXCR to reprocess the 5' RACE reads, holding one entry per CDR3 protein. Among 50,000 or so distinct CDR3 sequences listed, 3.6% were seen once. Notes on the study in general: The phylogenetic placement of 18 of 34 multiple sclerosis patients' repertoires in one related-CDR3 cluster constitutes a possible signature. CDR3 amino acid sequences of expanded clones were not shared across subjects, a result suggesting private repertoires in all groups.

This clonotype was counted at least ten times. Its antigen is undetermined. The receptor was isolated from a young man with multiple sclerosis. Sequenced: PBMCs. V usage is TRBV7-2 and J usage is TRBJ2-7; possible D gene TRBD2, 6 bases. The CDR3 protein is CASSISSADYEQYF. CDR3 in DNA: TGTGCCAGCAGCATCTCTAGCGCTGATTACGAGCAGTACTTC.